This record concerns one T cell receptor (beta chain) sequence. The data originate from a study of blood T cell repertoires in COVID-19. On the study more broadly: Specimens from acute and convalescent COVID-19 originated in the United States, Italy and Spain.

The V gene's germline CDR1 is MNHEY and CDR2 SVGAGI. V was pared by 4 bases and J by 6 bases, with 16 bases between. The CDR3 loop spans 16 amino acids. Measured with immunoSEQ multiplex PCR; TCRdb has only the in-frame clones, and not every one. Of about 230,000 clones in the sample, approximately 83% were seen once. The clonotype was recovered from a man aged 45-60 years with active or convalescent COVID-19. The chain combines TRBV6-5 with TRBJ1-6; a weak D match, TRBD1 (6 bases). Specimen: peripheral blood. CDR3 bases: TGTGCCAGCAGTTCCCAGGGGATCGCTCCTAATTCACCCCTCCACTTT. It yields the protein CASSSQGIAPNSPLHF.